Given below is one T cell receptor beta chain in context. These data originate in a study of shared clonotypes between healthy human individuals. Measured with immunoSEQ multiplex PCR; TCRdb has only the in-frame clones, and not every one. Here the sample spans approximately 710,000 clones, 90% being singletons. The receptor's source is a young man in good health. Some clones in this sample may be carry-over from other donors' samples. The sample was memory CD8+ T cells from PBMCs. This sample's subset: CD45RO+ cells pooled with CCR7-negative TemRA cells.

CDR3 DNA: TGTGCCAGCAGTTATATGACAGGGAACGGTTACAATGAGCAGTTCTTC. Its translation: CASSYMTGNGYNEQFF. The J gene is TRBJ2-1, the V gene TRBV27; 7 bases line up with TRBD1. Looked up from germline, CDR1 is MNHEY and CDR2 is SMNVEV (reference sequence). The CDR3 consists of 16 residues. Germline trimming cut 4 bases from V and 4 bases from J; bases unmatched to any gene: 10.